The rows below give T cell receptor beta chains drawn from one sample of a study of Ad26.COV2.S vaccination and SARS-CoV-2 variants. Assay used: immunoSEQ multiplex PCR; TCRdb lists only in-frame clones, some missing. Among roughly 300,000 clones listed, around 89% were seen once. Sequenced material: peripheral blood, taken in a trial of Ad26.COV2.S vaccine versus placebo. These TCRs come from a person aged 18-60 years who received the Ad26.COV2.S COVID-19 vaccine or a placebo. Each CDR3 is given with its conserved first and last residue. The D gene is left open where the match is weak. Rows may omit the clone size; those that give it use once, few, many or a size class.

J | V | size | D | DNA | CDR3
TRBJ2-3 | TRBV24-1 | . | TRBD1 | TGTGCCACCAGCGACAGGGTTACAGATACGCAGTATTTT | CATSDRVTDTQYF
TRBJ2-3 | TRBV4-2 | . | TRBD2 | TGTGCCAGCAGCCAAGGACTAGCGGGGGGGCCTAGCACAGATACGCAGTATTTT | CASSQGLAGGPSTDTQYF
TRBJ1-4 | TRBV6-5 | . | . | TGTGCCAGCAGTTTCTCGAATGAAAAACTGTTTTTT | CASSFSNEKLFF
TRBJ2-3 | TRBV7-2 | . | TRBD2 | TGTGCCAGCAGCTTAGTGGGCGGGGGGAGAACAGATACGCAGTATTTT | CASSLVGGGRTDTQYF
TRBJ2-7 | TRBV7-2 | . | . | TGTGCCAGCAGCTTAGGGGTCTCCTACGAGCAGTACTTC | CASSLGVSYEQYF
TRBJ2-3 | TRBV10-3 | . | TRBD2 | TGTGCCATCAGTGGGACTAGCGGGAGGTCCTCGATTGATACGCAGTATTTT | CAISGTSGRSSIDTQYF
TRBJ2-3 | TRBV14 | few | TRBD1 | TGTGCCAGCAGCCAAGACGACAGGGCTAGCACAGATACGCAGTATTTT | CASSQDDRASTDTQYF
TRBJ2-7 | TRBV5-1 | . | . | TGCGCCAGCAGCTTGGTAATTGCAGGGTTTAGAACCTACGAGCAGTACTTC | CASSLVIAGFRTYEQYF
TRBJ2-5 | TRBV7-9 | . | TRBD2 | TGTGCCAGCAGCTTAGGGGAGGGAGTTCAAGAGACCCAGTACTTC | CASSLGEGVQETQYF
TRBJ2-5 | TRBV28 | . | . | TGTGCCAGCAGACCACCGGGAAAAGAGACCCAGTACTTC | CASRPPGKETQYF
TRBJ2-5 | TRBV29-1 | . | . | TGCAGCGTTGAAAACGGGGGCGGGGAGACCCAGTACTTC | CSVENGGGETQYF
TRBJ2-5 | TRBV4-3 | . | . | TGCGCCAGCAGCCAAGAGTCGACAGCTCTTGCGACCCAGTACTTC | CASSQESTALATQYF
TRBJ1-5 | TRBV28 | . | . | TGTGCCAGCAGTGTCCGGGACACTTATAGCAATCAGCCCCAGCATTTT | CASSVRDTYSNQPQHF
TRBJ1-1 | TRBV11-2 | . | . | TGTGCCAGCAGAGCAGATTTATTGAACACTGAAGCTTTCTTT | CASRADLLNTEAFF
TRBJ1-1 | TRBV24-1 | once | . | TGTGCCATCAACCGACCCTTAGAACAGGGGAACACTGAAGCTTTCTTT | CAINRPLEQGNTEAFF
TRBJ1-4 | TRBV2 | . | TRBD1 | TGTGCCAGCAAAGGACAGGGGAATGAAAAACTGTTTTTT | CASKGQGNEKLFF
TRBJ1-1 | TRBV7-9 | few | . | TGTGCCAGCAGCTTAGGGCGGGGGGCTTTGAACACTGAAGCTTTCTTT | CASSLGRGALNTEAFF
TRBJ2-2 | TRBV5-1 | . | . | TGCGCCAGCAGACCTCGGGATATTCACGGGGAGCTGTTTTTT | CASRPRDIHGELFF
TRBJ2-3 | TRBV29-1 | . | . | TGCAGCGTTCAGGCAGAGTCGGTTTTTGCAGATACGCAGTATTTT | CSVQAESVFADTQYF
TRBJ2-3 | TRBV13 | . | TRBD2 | TGTGCCAGCGGCCGGACCAACAGACGGCTCAGGACTAGCGGGATGGAAGATACGCAGTATTTT | CASGRTNRRLRTSGMEDTQYF
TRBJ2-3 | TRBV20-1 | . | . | TGCAGTGCTAGTACTAGCCCGAGCACAGATACGCAGTATTTT | CSASTSPSTDTQYF
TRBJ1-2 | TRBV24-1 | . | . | TGTGCCACCAGTGACGCTAGCTATGGCTACACCTTC | CATSDASYGYTF
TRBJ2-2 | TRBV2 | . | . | TGTGCCAGCGGCAGACAGAACACCGGGGAGCTGTTTTTT | CASGRQNTGELFF
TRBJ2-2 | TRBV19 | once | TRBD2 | TGTGCCAGTAGTACGGGAGGGTATACTAACACCGGGGAGCTGTTTTTT | CASSTGGYTNTGELFF
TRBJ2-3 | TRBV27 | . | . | TGTGCCAGCAGTCCCTTCACAGATACGCAGTATTTT | CASSPFTDTQYF
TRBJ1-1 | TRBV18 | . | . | TGTGCCAGCTCCCCCACTGTGAACACTGAAGCTTTCTTT | CASSPTVNTEAFF
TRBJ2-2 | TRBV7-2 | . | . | TGTGCCAGCAGCTTAGTTTTCGGGCAGGGTACCGGGGAGCTGTTTTTT | CASSLVFGQGTGELFF
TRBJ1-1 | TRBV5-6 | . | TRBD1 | TGTGCCAGCAGCTTGTTGGGACAGGGGCTTTCGAACACTGAAGCTTTCTTT | CASSLLGQGLSNTEAFF
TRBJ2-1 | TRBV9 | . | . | TGTGCCAGCAGCGGGTCCGGGGGCTCCTACAATGAGCAGTTCTTC | CASSGSGGSYNEQFF
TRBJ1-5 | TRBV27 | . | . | TGTGCCAGCAGTTTCCTTAATCAGCCCCAGCATTTT | CASSFLNQPQHF
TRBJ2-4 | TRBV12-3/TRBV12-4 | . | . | TGTGCCAGCAGCCCGGGGACCGCGAACATTCAGTACTTC | CASSPGTANIQYF
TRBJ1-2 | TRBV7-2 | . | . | TGTGCCAGCAGCCTGGGACGGTATGGCTACACCTTC | CASSLGRYGYTF
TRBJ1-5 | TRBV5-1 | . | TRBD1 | TGCGCCAGCAGCTTGACAGGGGGGAATCAGCCCCAGCATTTT | CASSLTGGNQPQHF
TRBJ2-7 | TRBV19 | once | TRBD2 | TGTGCCAGTAGTATGGCGCCTAGCGGGAGCTACGAGCAGTACTTC | CASSMAPSGSYEQYF
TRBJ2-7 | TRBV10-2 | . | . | TGCGCCAGCAGTGAGATGGGAATCTCCTACGAGCAGTACTTC | CASSEMGISYEQYF
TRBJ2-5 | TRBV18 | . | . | TGTGCCAGCTCACGGGGACGGGGACAAGAGACCCAGTACTTC | CASSRGRGQETQYF
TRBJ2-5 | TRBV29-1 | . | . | TGCAGCGTTGCCGTGACTAGTTTGGAGACCCAGTACTTC | CSVAVTSLETQYF
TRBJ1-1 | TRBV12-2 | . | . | TGTGCAAGTCGCCCGGGGGACAGGGAGAACACTGAAGCTTTCTTT | CASRPGDRENTEAFF
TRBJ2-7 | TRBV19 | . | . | TGTGCCAGTAGTATATCCCCAGGGGAGATGGCCGAGCAGTACTTC | CASSISPGEMAEQYF
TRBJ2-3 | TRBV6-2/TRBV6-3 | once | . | TGTGCCAGCAGTTACGGCACAGATACGCAGTATTTT | CASSYGTDTQYF
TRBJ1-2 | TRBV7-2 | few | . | TGTGCCAGCAGCCCGAATCCGGGGGACTATGGCTACACCTTC | CASSPNPGDYGYTF
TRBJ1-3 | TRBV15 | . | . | TGTGCCACCAGCAGAGACACAGCTGACTCTGGAAACACCATATATTTT | CATSRDTADSGNTIYF
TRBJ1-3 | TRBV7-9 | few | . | TGTGCCAGCAGCTTCGGGGCAGCTGGAAACACCATATATTTT | CASSFGAAGNTIYF
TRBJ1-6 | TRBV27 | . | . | TGTGCCAGCAGTCGGTCCTATAATTCACCCCTCCACTTT | CASSRSYNSPLHF
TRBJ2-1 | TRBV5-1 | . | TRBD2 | TGCGCCAGCAGCCCGCGACTAGCGGGAGGGCCTCGGAATGAGCAGTTCTTC | CASSPRLAGGPRNEQFF
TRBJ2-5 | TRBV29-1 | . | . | TGCAGCGTTGAAGAGCGGGGCCGACGAGAGACCCAGTACTTC | CSVEERGRRETQYF